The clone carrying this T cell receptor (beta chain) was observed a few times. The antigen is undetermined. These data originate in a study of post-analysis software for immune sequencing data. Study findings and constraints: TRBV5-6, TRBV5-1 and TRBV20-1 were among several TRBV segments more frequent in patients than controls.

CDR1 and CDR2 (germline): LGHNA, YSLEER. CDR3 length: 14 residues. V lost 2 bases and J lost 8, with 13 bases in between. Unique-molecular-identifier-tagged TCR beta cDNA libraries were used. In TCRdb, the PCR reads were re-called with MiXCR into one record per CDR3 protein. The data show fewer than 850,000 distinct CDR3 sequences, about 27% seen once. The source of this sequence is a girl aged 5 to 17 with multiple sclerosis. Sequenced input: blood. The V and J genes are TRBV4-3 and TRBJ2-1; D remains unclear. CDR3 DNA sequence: TGCGCCAGCAGCCAAAGACTGGGGTCGGATGAGCAGTTCTTC. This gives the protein CASSQRLGSDEQFF.